These T cell receptor beta chains were read from a single sample in a study of cytomegalovirus exposure and HLA in healthy donors. Measured with immunoSEQ multiplex PCR; TCRdb has only the in-frame clones, and not every one. This sample has about 150,000 clones, with around 80% found just once. The sample taken for sequencing was PBMCs. All receptors derive from a man younger than 35 in good health and CMV-seropositive. CDR3s include the opening cysteine and the closing phenylalanine or tryptophan. The order of the fields is D gene, clone size, V gene, CDR3 protein. The D gene is left open where the match is weak. Expanded clones are given a class, and other clones once, few, many or no size at all.

d_gene: TRBD1; abundance: .; v_gene: TRBV28; CDR3aa: CASSLLGGARGYTF
d_gene: .; abundance: .; v_gene: TRBV7-9; CDR3aa: CASSLAQGNTEAFF
d_gene: .; abundance: .; v_gene: TRBV5-5; CDR3aa: CASSLNRAQPQHF
d_gene: .; abundance: .; v_gene: TRBV5-4; CDR3aa: CASSYPGLAGSRAKNIQYF
d_gene: TRBD2; abundance: few; v_gene: TRBV11-2; CDR3aa: CASSGRTSGSVRYTDTQYF
d_gene: TRBD2; abundance: .; v_gene: TRBV29-1; CDR3aa: CSVRTSGQAYEQYF
d_gene: TRBD2; abundance: few; v_gene: TRBV27; CDR3aa: CASSLIAGVYEQFF
d_gene: .; abundance: .; v_gene: TRBV7-2; CDR3aa: CASSPGLQTQYF
d_gene: TRBD1; abundance: once; v_gene: TRBV29-1; CDR3aa: CSTRTGGYEQYF
d_gene: TRBD1; abundance: .; v_gene: TRBV7-4; CDR3aa: CASSEGQGAHEQYF
d_gene: TRBD2; abundance: .; v_gene: TRBV28; CDR3aa: CASSTTRTSGSSNEQFF
d_gene: .; abundance: .; v_gene: TRBV7-9; CDR3aa: CASSVDSLGGNTIYF
d_gene: TRBD2; abundance: .; v_gene: TRBV19; CDR3aa: CASSAKTSGSHEQYF
d_gene: TRBD1; abundance: few; v_gene: TRBV6-6; CDR3aa: CASSGTELDQPQHF
d_gene: TRBD1; abundance: .; v_gene: TRBV6-1; CDR3aa: CASFRDRVAEQYF
d_gene: TRBD1; abundance: .; v_gene: TRBV7-8; CDR3aa: CASSTTGTGGIYEQYF
d_gene: .; abundance: once; v_gene: TRBV5-8; CDR3aa: CASSFGGVGYGYTF
d_gene: TRBD1; abundance: .; v_gene: TRBV28; CDR3aa: CASRSPPGQEANYGYTF
d_gene: TRBD1; abundance: .; v_gene: TRBV27; CDR3aa: CASRLVTGVDEQYF
d_gene: .; abundance: .; v_gene: TRBV6-1; CDR3aa: CASSDRGRNEQFF